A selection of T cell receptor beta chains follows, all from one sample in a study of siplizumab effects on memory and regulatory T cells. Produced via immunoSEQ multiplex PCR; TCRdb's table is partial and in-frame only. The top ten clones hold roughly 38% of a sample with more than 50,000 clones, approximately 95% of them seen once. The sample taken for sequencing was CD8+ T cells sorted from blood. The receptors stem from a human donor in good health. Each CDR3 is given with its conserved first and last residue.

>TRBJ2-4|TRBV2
CASSGEGDLAKNIQYF
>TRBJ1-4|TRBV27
CASSPTWGKLFF
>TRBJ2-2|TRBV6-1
CAGWTGNTGELFF
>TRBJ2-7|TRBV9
CASSASPNYSYEQYF
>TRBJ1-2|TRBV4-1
CASSPQGARDGYTF
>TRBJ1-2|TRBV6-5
CASSYGRENYGYTF
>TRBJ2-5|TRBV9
CASSSHDRTGVGETQYF
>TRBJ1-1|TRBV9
CASGPGTANTEAFF
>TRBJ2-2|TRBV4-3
CASSQDPGEGGELFF
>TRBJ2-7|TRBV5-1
CASSLTGTGGPYEQYF
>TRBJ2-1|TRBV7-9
CASNPGVGQYDEQFF
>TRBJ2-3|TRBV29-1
CSVESLRLAGDTDTQYF
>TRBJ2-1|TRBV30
CASKTWDEQFF
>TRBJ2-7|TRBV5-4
CASSYGQLSGVLNEQYF
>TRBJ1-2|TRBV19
CASTVVGYGYTF
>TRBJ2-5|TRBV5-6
CASSLAFQETQYF
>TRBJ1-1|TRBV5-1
CASSLIGNTEAFF
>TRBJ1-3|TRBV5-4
CASSWDPLGTIYF
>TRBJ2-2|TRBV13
CASSLGRPSTGELFF
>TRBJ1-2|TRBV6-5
CASSYSYGTDRGYTF
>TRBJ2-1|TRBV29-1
CSGSGRTYNEQFF
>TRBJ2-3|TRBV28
CASSFSASGEDTQYF
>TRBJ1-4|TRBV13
CASSLGSGRNNEKLFF
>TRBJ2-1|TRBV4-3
CASSQDTGLAGYNEQFF
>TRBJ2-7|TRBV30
CAWTTVSSYEQYF
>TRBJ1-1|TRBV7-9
CASSLQGQGGSKTEAFF
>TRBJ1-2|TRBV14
CASSQVRGRNDGYTF
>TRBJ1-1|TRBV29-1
CSVVTSSTEAFF
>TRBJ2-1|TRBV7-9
CASSLGVASGNQFF